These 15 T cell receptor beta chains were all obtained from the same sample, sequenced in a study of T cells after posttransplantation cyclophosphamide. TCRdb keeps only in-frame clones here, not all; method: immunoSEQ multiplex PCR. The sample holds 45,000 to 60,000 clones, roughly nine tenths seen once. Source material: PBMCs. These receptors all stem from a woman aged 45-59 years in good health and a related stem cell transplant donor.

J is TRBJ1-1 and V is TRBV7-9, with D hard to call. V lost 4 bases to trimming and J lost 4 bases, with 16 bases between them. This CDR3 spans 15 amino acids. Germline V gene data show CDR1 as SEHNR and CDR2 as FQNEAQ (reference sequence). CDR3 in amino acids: CASSSSGRSSTEAFF. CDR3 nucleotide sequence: TGTGCCAGCAGCTCCTCGGGAAGGTCGTCCACTGAAGCTTTCTTT.

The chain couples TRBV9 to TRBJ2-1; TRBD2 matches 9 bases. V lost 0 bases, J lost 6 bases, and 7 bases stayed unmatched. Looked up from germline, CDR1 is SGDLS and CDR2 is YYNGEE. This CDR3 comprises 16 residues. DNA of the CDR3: TGTGCCAGCAGCGTAGAGGGCGGGAGGGTCCCCAATGAGCAGTTCTTC. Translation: CASSVEGGRVPNEQFF.

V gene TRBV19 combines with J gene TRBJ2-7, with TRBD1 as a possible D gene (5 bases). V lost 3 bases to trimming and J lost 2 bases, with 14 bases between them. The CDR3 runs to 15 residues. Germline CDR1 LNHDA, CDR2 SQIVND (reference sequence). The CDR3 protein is CASSIGLAGTYEQYF. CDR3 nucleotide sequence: TGTGCCAGTAGTATCGGGTTGGCAGGGACCTACGAGCAGTACTTC.

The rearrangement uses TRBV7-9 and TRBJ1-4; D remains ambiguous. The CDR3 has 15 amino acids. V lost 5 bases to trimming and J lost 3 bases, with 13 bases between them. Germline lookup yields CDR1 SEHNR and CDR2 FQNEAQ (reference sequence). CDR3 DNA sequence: TGTGCCAGCAGCGAATGGGAGAGGGCTAATGAAAAACTGTTTTTT. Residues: CASSEWERANEKLFF.

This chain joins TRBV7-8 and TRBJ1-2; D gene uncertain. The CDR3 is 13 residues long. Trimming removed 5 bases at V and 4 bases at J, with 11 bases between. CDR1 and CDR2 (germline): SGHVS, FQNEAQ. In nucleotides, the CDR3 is TGTGCCAGCAGCCCAGGAGGAATCTATGGCTACACCTTC. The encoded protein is CASSPGGIYGYTF. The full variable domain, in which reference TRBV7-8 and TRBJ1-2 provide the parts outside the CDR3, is GAGVSQSPRYKVAKRGQDVALRCDPISGHVSLFWYQQALGQGPEFLTYFQNEAQLDKSGLPSDRFFAERPEGSVSTLKIQRTQQEDSAVYLCASSPGGIYGYTFGSGTRLTVV.

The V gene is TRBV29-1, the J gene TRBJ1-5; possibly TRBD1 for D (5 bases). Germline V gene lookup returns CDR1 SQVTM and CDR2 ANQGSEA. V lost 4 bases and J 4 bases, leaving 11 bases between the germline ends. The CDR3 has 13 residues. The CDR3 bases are TGCAGCGTTGGGGGCGGTAGAAATCAGCCCCAGCATTTT. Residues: CSVGGGRNQPQHF.

In DNA form, the CDR3 reads TGTGCCAGCAGTGAACAGTGGGAGACCCAGTACTTC. Amino acids: CASSEQWETQYF. This rearrangement joins TRBV25-1 to TRBJ2-5; D not certain. Germline lookup yields CDR1 MGHDK and CDR2 SYGVNS. This CDR3 comprises 12 residues. Trimming stripped 2 bases from V and 5 bases from J, with 6 bases between. The variable domain in full, completed from reference TRBV25-1 and TRBJ2-5, reads EADIYQTPRYLVIGTGKKITLECSQTMGHDKMYWYQQDPGMELHLIHYSYGVNSTEKGDLSSESTVSRIRTEHFPLTLESARPSHTSQYLCASSEQWETQYFGPGTRLLVL.

As DNA, the CDR3 is TGTGCCAGCAGCTTAAGCCCGGGGGGATCCAAAAACATTCAGTACTTC. This translates into CASSLSPGGSKNIQYF. The V call is TRBV11-2, the J call TRBJ2-4; 7 positions match TRBD2. This CDR3 has 16 amino acids. The germline gives CDR1 SGHAT, CDR2 FQNNGV. Germline trimming cut 2 bases from V and 2 bases from J; bases unmatched to any gene: 6.

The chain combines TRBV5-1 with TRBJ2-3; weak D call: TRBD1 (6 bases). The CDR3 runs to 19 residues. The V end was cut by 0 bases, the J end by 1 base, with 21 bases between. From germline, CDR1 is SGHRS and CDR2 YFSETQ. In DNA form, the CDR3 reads TGCGCCAGCAGCTTGGGCCCGCACCTACAGGGATCCCGCACAGATACGCAGTATTTT. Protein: CASSLGPHLQGSRTDTQYF.

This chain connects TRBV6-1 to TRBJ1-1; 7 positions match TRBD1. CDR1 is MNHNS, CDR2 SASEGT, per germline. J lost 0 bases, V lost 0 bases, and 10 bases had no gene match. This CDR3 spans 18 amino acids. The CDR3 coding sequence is TGTGCCAGCAGTGAAGCGCTTAGGGGGCGAAGTATGAACACTGAAGCTTTCTTT. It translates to CASSEALRGRSMNTEAFF.

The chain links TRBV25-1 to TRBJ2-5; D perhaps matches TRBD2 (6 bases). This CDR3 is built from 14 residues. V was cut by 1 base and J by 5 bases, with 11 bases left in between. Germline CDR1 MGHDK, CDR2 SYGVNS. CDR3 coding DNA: TGTGCCAGCAGTGAATCGGGGGAATTGGAGACCCAGTACTTC. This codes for CASSESGELETQYF.

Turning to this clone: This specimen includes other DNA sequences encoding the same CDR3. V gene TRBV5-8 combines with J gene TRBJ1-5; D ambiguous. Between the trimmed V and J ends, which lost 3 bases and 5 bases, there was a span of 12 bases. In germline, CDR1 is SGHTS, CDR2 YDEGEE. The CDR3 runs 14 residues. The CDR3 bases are TGTGCCAGCAGCTCGGGGATTAAAGATCAGCCCCAGCATTTT. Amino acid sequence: CASSSGIKDQPQHF.

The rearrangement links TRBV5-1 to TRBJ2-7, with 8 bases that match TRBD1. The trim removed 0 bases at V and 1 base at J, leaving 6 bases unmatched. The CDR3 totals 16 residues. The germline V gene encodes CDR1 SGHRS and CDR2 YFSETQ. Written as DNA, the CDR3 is TGCGCCAGCAGCTTGGCTCCCGGGACAGGATCCTACGAGCAGTACTTC. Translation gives CASSLAPGTGSYEQYF. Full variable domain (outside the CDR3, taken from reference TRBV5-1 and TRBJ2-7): KAGVTQTPRYLIKTRGQQVTLSCSPISGHRSVSWYQQTPGQGLQFLFEYFSETQRNKGNFPGRFSGRQFSNSRSEMNVSTLELGDSALYLCASSLAPGTGSYEQYFGPGTRLTVT.

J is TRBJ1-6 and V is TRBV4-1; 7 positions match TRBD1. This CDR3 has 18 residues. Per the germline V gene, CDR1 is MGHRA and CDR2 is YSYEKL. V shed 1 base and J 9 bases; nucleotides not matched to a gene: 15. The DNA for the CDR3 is TGCGCCAGCAGCCAAGGAAGGGGAGAGACAGGGTTATTTTCACCCCTCCACTTT. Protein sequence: CASSQGRGETGLFSPLHF.

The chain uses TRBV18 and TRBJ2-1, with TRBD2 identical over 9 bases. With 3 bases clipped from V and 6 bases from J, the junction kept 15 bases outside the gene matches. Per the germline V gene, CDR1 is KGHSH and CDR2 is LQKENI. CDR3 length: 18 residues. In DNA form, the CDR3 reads TGTGCCAGCTCACCCTCATATCCTAGCGGGGATATACGCAATGAGCAGTTCTTC. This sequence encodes CASSPSYPSGDIRNEQFF.